This TCR beta chain was observed in a study of CD8 T cells in Susac syndrome (dated by TCRdb to about 2019). General notes on the study: The study used repertoire sequencing to test whether antigen drove CD8+ T cell activation and differentiation in Susac syndrome. Points the paper makes about the study in general: The study acknowledged that relatively few individuals were included in the TCR sequencing and HLA analysis.

RNA was extracted with the RNeasy kit and roughly 0.45 to 1 ug was reverse transcribed using random hexamers. The immunoSEQ multiplex PCR assay, covering 54 Vbeta and 13 Jbeta segments, was used to amplify TCR beta CDR3 regions. To correct PCR amplification bias, a synthetic template baseline was used for both primer optimization and computational correction. For the original study's pipeline: Only productive sequences were kept, with reads annotated to V, D and J genes according to IMGT and analyzed in immunoSEQ Analyzer. Clonality was calculated as one minus the Shannon entropy normalized by log2 of the number of productive unique sequences. For each patient and control, public and private clones were evaluated within the 100 most prevalent clones. Clones were defined as Susac-specific if absent from the healthy and MS cohorts, from roughly 1,100 published viral clones and from other ImmuneACCESS disease sequences. TCRdb took the public reads, trimmed them with fastp at Q25, ran MiXCR for clone calling and kept in-frame beta chains. Rows with a matching CDR3 protein are joined into one entry that keeps the most common DNA and genes. In this record, the V and J calls reflect TCRdb's handling and not the investigators' own analysis. This sample lists about 120,000 distinct CDR3 sequences; 85% to 95% were detected once. The ten largest clones add up to 0.095% to 0.1% of the sample.

Peripheral blood CD8+ and CD4+ T cells from healthy donors, Susac syndrome patients and multiple sclerosis patients were profiled using high-throughput TCR beta sequencing. The healthy donors served as controls matched for age and sex. Bulk CD8+ and CD4+ T cells were purified magnetically by negative isolation, whereas CD8+ TEMRA cells were enriched by FACS. Blood was drawn into EDTA tubes, processed within 24 hours, and PBMCs were isolated by density gradient centrifugation. PBMCs intended for TCR sequencing were cryopreserved in liquid nitrogen and were subsequently thawed in a 37 degrees C water bath. A purity of at least 90% was achieved for sorted or isolated CD4+, CD8+ and CD8+ TEMRA cells. Trimming at the junction amounts to 0 bases on V and 5 bases on J, and the germline ends lie 17 bases apart. CDR1 and CDR2 were assigned from the germline V gene as ENHRY and SYGVKD. The CDR3 covers 16 residues, taking in both the cysteine and the phenylalanine. This entry keeps only the CDR3 DNA: 48 bases, framed from base 1.

There are a few counts of this clonotype. This clone's antigen is unknown. Base qualities are not at hand, and no much larger clone is one base apart. Sequenced: CD4+ T cells from PBMCs. The origin of this receptor is a human donor in good health. The sequence joins TRBV10-3 to TRBJ2-7; tentative D gene TRBD1, with 6 bases matching. The CDR3 reads CAISESSISGVDEQYF. The DNA sequence reads TGTGCCATCAGTGAGTCGTCGATATCAGGGGTCGACGAGCAGTACTTC.